This is a list of T cell receptor beta chains from one sample in a study of human T cells and chemical hapten exposure. TCRdb redid the calling of the RACE reads with MiXCR, one entry per CDR3 protein. This repertoire shows around 120,000 distinct CDR3 sequences, roughly 14% found once; its top ten account for 2.5% to 3%. The starting material was whole blood, obtained in connection with sensitization to the hapten diphenylcyclopropenone (DPC). These receptors were obtained from a woman under 30 with alopecia areata. Some clones in this sample may be carry-over from other donors' samples. The CDR3 runs from the conserved cysteine through the conserved F or W.

j_call: TRBJ1-5
v_call: TRBV7-2
cdr3_aa: CASSFRQGGNQPQHF

j_call: TRBJ1-5
v_call: TRBV18
cdr3_aa: CASSLGQGHQPQHF

j_call: TRBJ1-3
v_call: TRBV7-2
cdr3_aa: CASSPGTGGNTIYF

j_call: TRBJ2-5
v_call: TRBV18
cdr3_aa: CASSRQTGTSGKTQYF

j_call: TRBJ2-1
v_call: TRBV6-1
cdr3_aa: CASSNLGNEQFF

j_call: TRBJ1-2
v_call: TRBV7-2
cdr3_aa: CASSLRTGADYGYTF

j_call: TRBJ2-7
v_call: TRBV7-9
cdr3_aa: CASSASGGVSYEQYF

j_call: TRBJ1-2
v_call: TRBV20-1
cdr3_aa: CSRWGDGYTF

j_call: TRBJ1-5
v_call: TRBV5-1
cdr3_aa: CASSLVSGGNQPQHF

j_call: TRBJ2-7
v_call: TRBV25-1
cdr3_aa: CASSPSVGTGIYEQYF

j_call: TRBJ2-5
v_call: TRBV9
cdr3_aa: CASSARTTTGTQYF

j_call: TRBJ2-1
v_call: TRBV12-3/TRBV12-4
cdr3_aa: CASSPTSGHEQFF

j_call: TRBJ1-1
v_call: TRBV11-2
cdr3_aa: CASSLDSGSTEAFF

j_call: TRBJ1-1
v_call: TRBV20-1
cdr3_aa: CSAARRRVSTEAFF

j_call: TRBJ2-1
v_call: TRBV5-1
cdr3_aa: CASSLVPGGVYNEQFF

j_call: TRBJ2-3
v_call: TRBV20-1
cdr3_aa: CSALPTSGGVAQYF

j_call: TRBJ2-3
v_call: TRBV20-1
cdr3_aa: CSARGHRGGFTDTQYF

j_call: TRBJ1-5
v_call: TRBV27
cdr3_aa: CASSAMGGGNQPQHF

j_call: TRBJ2-7
v_call: TRBV29-1
cdr3_aa: CSVEDLYEQYF

j_call: TRBJ1-2
v_call: TRBV19
cdr3_aa: CASMLSQGALYGYTF

j_call: TRBJ2-3
v_call: TRBV6-2/TRBV6-3
cdr3_aa: CASRRDGLSTDTQYF

j_call: TRBJ2-3
v_call: TRBV7-8
cdr3_aa: CASSQERPGKRRTDTQYF

j_call: TRBJ2-5
v_call: TRBV19
cdr3_aa: CASSILGTSETNTQYF

j_call: TRBJ1-2
v_call: TRBV19
cdr3_aa: CASTQQGAWGYTF

j_call: TRBJ1-5
v_call: TRBV19
cdr3_aa: CASSIRDSNQPQHF

j_call: TRBJ1-1
v_call: TRBV7-9
cdr3_aa: CASSFSQGADTEAFF

j_call: TRBJ2-3
v_call: TRBV2
cdr3_aa: CASSERTSDTDTQYF

j_call: TRBJ1-1
v_call: TRBV7-8
cdr3_aa: CASSQDRISNTEAFF

j_call: TRBJ1-2
v_call: TRBV7-2
cdr3_aa: CASSPDHISGYTF

j_call: TRBJ2-1
v_call: TRBV10-3
cdr3_aa: CAISNFDRSYNEQFF

j_call: TRBJ1-4
v_call: TRBV2
cdr3_aa: CASSVASRNKKLFF